The clone carrying this T cell receptor (beta chain) was seen a handful of times. Its antigen is undetermined. The V and J ends lost 2 bases and 4 bases respectively, with 15 bases between them. Germline assignment: CDR1 SGHVS and CDR2 FQNEAQ. The CDR3 has 16 residues. These data are taken from a study of vaccination and CD4 T cells after COVID-19. The study, taken as a whole, reports: Spike mono-reactivity was found in 304 of the 307 vaccine-specific clones identified in convalescent patients.

Treatment meaning: roughly 10-day PBMC culture with coronavirus spike peptide pools or control peptides (ViraFEST assay). The Oncomine TCR Beta short-read assay was applied to DNA of cultured CD4+ T cells. TCRdb passed the PCR reads through MiXCR, listing each CDR3 protein once. The sample holds about 8,300 distinct CDR3 sequences, 70% seen once. The rearrangement joins TRBV7-8 to TRBJ1-5; possible D gene TRBD1, 5 bases. The receptor comes from a human donor who had recovered from COVID-19. Sequenced sample: CD4+ T cells from blood, cultured in vitro. This chain's CDR3 is CASSLTRVLQNQPQHF. The DNA of the CDR3 is TGTGCCAGCAGCTTAACCAGGGTGCTGCAAAATCAGCCCCAGCATTTT.